The 4 T cell receptor beta chains in this list originate from one sample, sequenced in a study of blood T cells in healthy people across ages. With a J-beta primer mix and a sample-barcoded 5' primer, a second PCR ran 7 to 11 cycles. From the 5' RACE reads, TCRdb called clonotypes with MiXCR, one entry per CDR3 protein. The data hold some 700,000 distinct CDR3 sequences, with 35% to 45% observed a single time. Source material: blood. These receptors originate from a woman aged 60 to 75 in good health.

The chain links TRBV5-1 to TRBJ1-4; perhaps TRBD1 as D (5 bases). V was shortened by 0 bases and J by 0 bases, with 9 bases between the two germline ends. This CDR3 has 16 amino acids. Germline V gene sequence: CDR1 SGHRS, CDR2 YFSETQ. CDR3 amino acids: CASSLELGPTNEKLFF. CDR3 DNA sequence: TGCGCCAGCAGCTTGGAGCTGGGACCAACTAATGAAAAACTGTTTTTT.

The chain is built from TRBV10-3 and TRBJ1-5, with 8 bases fitting TRBD1. The germline V gene has CDR1 ENHRY and CDR2 SYGVKD. V was clipped by 8 bases and J by 6 bases; unmatched bases: 9. CDR3 length: 14 amino acids. As DNA, the CDR3 is TGTGCCATCTCGGACAGGGACGACGTTCAGCCCCAGCATTTT. Translation gives CAISDRDDVQPQHF.

The J gene is TRBJ2-1, the V gene TRBV20-1; 8 positions agree with TRBD2. This CDR3 has 16 residues. The V segment lost 1 base and the J segment 4 bases; nucleotides outside the gene matches: 9. Germline V gene lookup returns CDR1 DFQATT and CDR2 SNEGSKA (reference sequence). For the CDR3, the DNA is TGCAGTGCTAGAGCAGCGGGGGAGGGAGGGTACAATGAGCAGTTCTTC. It translates to CSARAAGEGGYNEQFF.

The CDR3 coding sequence is TGTGCCAGCAGCTTAACCTACGGGCCAGCAAGAAATACGCAGTATTTT. Translated, it gives CASSLTYGPARNTQYF. The chain uses TRBV7-3 and TRBJ2-3; D not resolved. CDR1 and CDR2 from the germline V gene are SGHTA and FQGTGA. The CDR3 totals 16 residues. The ends were cut back, 0 bases at V and 7 bases at J, with 17 bases in the middle.